This T cell receptor (beta chain) was obtained from a study of human T cells and chemical hapten exposure. The CDR3 is 13 residues long. The V end lost 4 bases, the J end lost 6 bases, and 10 bases lay between the germline ends. TCRdb called the RACE reads again in MiXCR, with one record for every CDR3 protein. Seen here are roughly 80,000 distinct CDR3 sequences, around 10% observed once, and the top ten hold about 4%. Time point: patch test 1, 2 weeks after DPC sensitization. Described treatment: therapeutic diphenylcyclopropenone sensitization with weekly scalp DPC. This clonotype was counted at least ten times.

The chain recombines TRBV12-3 or TRBV12-4 with TRBJ1-5; a possible D gene is TRBD1 (5 bases). This specimen consisted of whole blood, obtained in connection with sensitization to the hapten diphenylcyclopropenone (DPC). The TCR sequence derives from a woman between 45 and 65 years old with alopecia areata. Some clones in this sample may be carry-over from other donors' samples. The CDR3: CASSYGGGQPQHF. The CDR3 nucleotides are TGTGCCAGCAGTTACGGGGGAGGTCAGCCCCAGCATTTT.